The source of this TCR beta chain is a study of PD-1 blockade in mismatch repair-deficient tumors. V was cut by 0 bases and J by 6 bases, with 16 bases left in between. CDR1 and CDR2 from the germline V gene are SGHAT and FQNNGV. The CDR3 loop spans 16 amino acids. TCRs were sequenced from a few patients responding to pembrolizumab. Using immunoSEQ multiplex PCR, the repertoire was profiled, and TCRdb retains in-frame clones only, with some absent. Altogether around 130,000 clones are present, around nine tenths being singletons, with the ten largest covering roughly 12%. This clone was recorded once.

The sample here was peripheral blood, taken approximately 72 weeks after starting pembrolizumab. J is TRBJ2-3 and V is TRBV11-2, with D tentatively TRBD1 (6 bases). The source is an adult with mismatch repair-deficient cancer. DNA of the CDR3: TGTGCCAGCAGCTTAGATCCAGGGGCTCGGTCCGATACGCAGTATTTT. It yields the protein CASSLDPGARSDTQYF.